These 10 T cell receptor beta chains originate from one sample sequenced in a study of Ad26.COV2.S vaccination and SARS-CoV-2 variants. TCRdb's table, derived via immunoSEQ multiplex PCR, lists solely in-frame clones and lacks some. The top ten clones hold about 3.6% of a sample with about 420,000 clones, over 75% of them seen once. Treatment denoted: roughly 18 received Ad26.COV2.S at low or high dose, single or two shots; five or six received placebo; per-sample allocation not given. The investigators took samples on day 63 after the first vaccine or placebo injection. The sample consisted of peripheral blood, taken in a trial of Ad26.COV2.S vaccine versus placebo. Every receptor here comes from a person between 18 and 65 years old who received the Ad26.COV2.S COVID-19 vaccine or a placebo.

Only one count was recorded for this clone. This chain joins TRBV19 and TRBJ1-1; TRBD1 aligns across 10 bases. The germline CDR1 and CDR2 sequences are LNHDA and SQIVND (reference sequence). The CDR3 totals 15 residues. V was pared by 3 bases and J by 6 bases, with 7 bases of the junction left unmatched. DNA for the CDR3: TGTGCCAGTAGTATTGGTGACAGGGGGCTTTCTGAAGCTTTCTTT. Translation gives CASSIGDRGLSEAFF.

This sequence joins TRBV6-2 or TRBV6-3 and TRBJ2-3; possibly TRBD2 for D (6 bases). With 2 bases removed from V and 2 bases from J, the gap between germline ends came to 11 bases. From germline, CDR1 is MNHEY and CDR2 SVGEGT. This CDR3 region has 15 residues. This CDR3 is CASSYDGLSTDTQYF. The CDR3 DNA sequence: TGTGCCAGCAGTTACGATGGACTATCCACAGATACGCAGTATTTT.

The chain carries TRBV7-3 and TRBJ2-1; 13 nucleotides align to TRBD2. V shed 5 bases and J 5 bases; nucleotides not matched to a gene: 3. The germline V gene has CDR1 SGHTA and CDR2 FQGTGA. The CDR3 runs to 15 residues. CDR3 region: CASSPTSGGNNEQFF. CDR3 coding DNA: TGTGCCAGCAGCCCGACTAGCGGGGGGAACAATGAGCAGTTCTTC.

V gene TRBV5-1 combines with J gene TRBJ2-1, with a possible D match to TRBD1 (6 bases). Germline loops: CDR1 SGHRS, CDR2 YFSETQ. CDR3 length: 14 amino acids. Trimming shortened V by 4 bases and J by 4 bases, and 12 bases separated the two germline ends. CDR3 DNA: TGCGCCAGCAGCCATTATACAGGGTACAATGAGCAGTTCTTC. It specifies CASSHYTGYNEQFF.

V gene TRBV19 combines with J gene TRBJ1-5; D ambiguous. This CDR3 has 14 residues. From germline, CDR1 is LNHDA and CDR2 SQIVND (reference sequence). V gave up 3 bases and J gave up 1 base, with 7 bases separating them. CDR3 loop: CASSMGMSNQPQHF. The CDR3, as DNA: TGTGCCAGTAGTATGGGTATGAGCAATCAGCCCCAGCATTTT.

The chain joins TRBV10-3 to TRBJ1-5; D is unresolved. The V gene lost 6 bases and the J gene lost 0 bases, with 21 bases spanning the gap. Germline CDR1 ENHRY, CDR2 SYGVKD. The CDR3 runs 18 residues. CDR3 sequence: CAIRSPGIWLDSNQPQHF. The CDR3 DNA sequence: TGTGCCATCAGGTCGCCTGGCATCTGGCTCGATAGCAATCAGCCCCAGCATTTT.

CDR3 sequence reads: CASSSRQGQETQYF. The CDR3 region has the DNA TGCGCCAGCAGCTCCCGGCAGGGACAAGAGACCCAGTACTTC. This rearrangement joins TRBV5-1 to TRBJ2-5; D might be TRBD1 (5 bases). V was clipped by 3 bases and J by 2 bases, with 11 bases between them. CDR1 and CDR2 (germline): SGHRS, YFSETQ. The CDR3 totals 14 residues. Using reference TRBV5-1 and TRBJ2-5 for the parts outside the CDR3, the full variable domain is KAGVTQTPRYLIKTRGQQVTLSCSPISGHRSVSWYQQTPGQGLQFLFEYFSETQRNKGNFPGRFSGRQFSNSRSEMNVSTLELGDSALYLCASSSRQGQETQYFGPGTRLLVL.

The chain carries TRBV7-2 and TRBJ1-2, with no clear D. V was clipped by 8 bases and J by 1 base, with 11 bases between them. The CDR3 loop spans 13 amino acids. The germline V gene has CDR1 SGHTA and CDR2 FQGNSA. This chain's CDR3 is CASYAGINYGYTF. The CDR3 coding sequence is TGTGCCAGCTACGCAGGAATTAACTATGGCTACACCTTC.

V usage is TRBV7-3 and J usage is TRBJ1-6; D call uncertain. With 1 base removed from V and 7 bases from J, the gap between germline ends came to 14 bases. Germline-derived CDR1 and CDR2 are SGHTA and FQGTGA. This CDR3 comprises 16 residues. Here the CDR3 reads CASSLRERTVNSPLHF. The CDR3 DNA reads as TGTGCCAGCAGCTTAAGGGAACGGACGGTAAATTCACCCCTCCACTTT.

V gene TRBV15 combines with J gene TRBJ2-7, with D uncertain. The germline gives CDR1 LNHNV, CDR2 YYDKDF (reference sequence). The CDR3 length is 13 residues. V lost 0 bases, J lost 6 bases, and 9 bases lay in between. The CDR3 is CATSRDRWGEQYF. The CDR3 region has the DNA TGTGCCACCAGCAGAGATCGCTGGGGCGAGCAGTACTTC.